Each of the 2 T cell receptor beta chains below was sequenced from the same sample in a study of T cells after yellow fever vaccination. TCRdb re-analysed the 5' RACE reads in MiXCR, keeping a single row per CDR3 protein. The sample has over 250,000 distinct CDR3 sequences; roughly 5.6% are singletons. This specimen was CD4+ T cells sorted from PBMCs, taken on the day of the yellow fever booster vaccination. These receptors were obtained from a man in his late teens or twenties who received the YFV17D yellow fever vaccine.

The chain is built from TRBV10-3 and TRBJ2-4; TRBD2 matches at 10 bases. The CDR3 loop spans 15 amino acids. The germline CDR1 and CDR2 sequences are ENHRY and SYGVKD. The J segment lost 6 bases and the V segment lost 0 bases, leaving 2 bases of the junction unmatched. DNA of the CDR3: TGTGCCATCAGTGAGTCCAGCGGGGGGGGAAACATTCAGTACTTC. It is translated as CAISESSGGGNIQYF.

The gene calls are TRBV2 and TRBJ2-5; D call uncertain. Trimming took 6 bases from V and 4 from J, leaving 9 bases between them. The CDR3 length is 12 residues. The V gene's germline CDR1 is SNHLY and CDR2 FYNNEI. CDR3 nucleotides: TGTGCCAGCAGCAATAGTGCAGAGACCCAGTACTTC. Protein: CASSNSAETQYF. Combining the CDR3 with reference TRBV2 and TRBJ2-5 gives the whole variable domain EPEVTQTPSHQVTQMGQEVILRCVPISNHLYFYWYRQILGQKVEFLVSFYNNEISEKSEIFDDQFSVERPDGSNFTLKIRSTKLEDSAMYFCASSNSAETQYFGPGTRLLVL.